These T cell receptor beta chains were read from a single sample in a study of CD8+ T cells in alopecia areata. Profiled with immunoSEQ multiplex PCR; TCRdb holds only in-frame clones, not every one. The sample includes 180,000 or so clones, about 51% of them seen just once. The specimen comprised CD8+ T cells sorted from blood, sampled around week 53, from a patient treated with tofacitinib. These receptors all come from a human donor with alopecia areata. Both conserved end residues are part of each CDR3. Each record gives: clone size, V gene, J gene, D gene, CDR3 protein, CDR3 DNA. A D gene is named only where the DNA matches it firmly. Rows may omit the clone size; those that give it use once, few, many or a size class.

>few|TRBV27|TRBJ2-1|TRBD1
CASSIGQGWVEQFF
TGTGCCAGCAGTATCGGACAGGGTTGGGTTGAGCAGTTCTTC
>NA|TRBV25-1|TRBJ2-1|TRBD2
CASSDLERGRGNEQFF
TGTGCCAGCAGTGATCTGGAGCGGGGGCGCGGAAATGAGCAGTTCTTC
>NA|TRBV29-1|TRBJ2-1|NA
CSVDSLGGDEQFF
TGCAGCGTTGATAGCCTAGGGGGAGATGAGCAGTTCTTC
>NA|TRBV5-1|TRBJ2-1|NA
CASSLAPDNEQFF
TGCGCCAGCAGCTTGGCCCCCGACAATGAGCAGTTCTTC
>few|TRBV29-1|TRBJ2-7|NA
CSVVPSENYEQYF
TGCAGCGTTGTCCCTAGCGAAAACTACGAGCAGTACTTC
>NA|TRBV7-6|TRBJ1-4|NA
CASSLADVNEKLFF
TGTGCCAGCAGCTTAGCGGATGTTAATGAAAAACTGTTTTTT
>NA|TRBV7-3|TRBJ2-2|TRBD2
CASSQGSGLAGVAGELFF
TGTGCCAGCAGCCAGGGTTCGGGACTAGCGGGGGTAGCCGGGGAGCTGTTTTTT
>NA|TRBV6-5|TRBJ2-5|NA
CASSSTAKETQYF
TGTGCCAGCAGTTCGACGGCAAAAGAGACCCAGTACTTC
>few|TRBV10-3|TRBJ2-1|NA
CAISAAPDSGYNEQFF
TGTGCCATCAGTGCCGCACCGGACTCCGGGTACAATGAGCAGTTCTTC
>NA|TRBV6-1|TRBJ2-5|NA
CASSEWIQETQYF
TGTGCCAGCAGTGAATGGATCCAAGAGACCCAGTACTTC
>once|TRBV4-3|TRBJ1-1|TRBD1
CASSHHPTGDTEAFF
TGCGCCAGCAGCCACCACCCGACAGGGGACACTGAAGCTTTCTTT
>NA|TRBV9|TRBJ1-1|NA
CASSGYVNTEAFF
TGTGCCAGCAGTGGATACGTGAACACTGAAGCTTTCTTT
>NA|TRBV5-4|TRBJ2-7|NA
CASSEGAYEQYF
TGTGCCAGCAGCGAAGGAGCCTACGAGCAGTACTTC
>NA|TRBV19|TRBJ2-1|TRBD1
CASSSRDRGQNEQFF
TGTGCCAGTAGTAGCCGGGACAGGGGACAAAATGAGCAGTTCTTC
>few|TRBV6-6|TRBJ2-7|TRBD1
CASSYRTGEETYEQYF
TGTGCCAGCAGTTATAGGACAGGGGAGGAAACCTACGAGCAGTACTTC
>NA|TRBV2|TRBJ1-5|NA
CASSDVQGRHQPQHF
TGTGCCAGCAGTGACGTGCAGGGAAGACATCAGCCCCAGCATTTT
>NA|TRBV18|TRBJ1-1|NA
CASSLLVPTMNTEAFF
TGTGCCAGCTCACTGTTAGTTCCCACCATGAACACTGAAGCTTTCTTT
>NA|TRBV7-9|TRBJ1-2|TRBD1
CASSPDRELLNYGYTF
TGTGCCAGCAGCCCCGACAGGGAGCTGTTAAACTATGGCTACACCTTC
>NA|TRBV30|TRBJ2-1|NA
CAWSPTASYNEQFF
TGTGCCTGGAGCCCTACAGCTTCCTACAATGAGCAGTTCTTC
>few|TRBV6-1|TRBJ2-3|NA
CASSDSVGSTDTQYF
TGTGCCAGCAGTGACTCAGTCGGTAGCACAGATACGCAGTATTTT
>few|TRBV25-1|TRBJ1-6|NA
CASSEGGYNSPLHF
TGTGCCAGCAGTGAGGGTGGCTATAATTCACCCCTCCACTTT
>once|TRBV5-6|TRBJ1-1|TRBD1
CASSGTGVGTEAFF
TGTGCCAGCAGCGGTACAGGGGTGGGCACTGAAGCTTTCTTT
>few|TRBV25-1|TRBJ2-5|NA
CASTILTPQEETQYF
TGTGCCAGCACCATATTAACACCGCAGGAAGAGACCCAGTACTTC
>NA|TRBV25-1|TRBJ1-1|NA
CASSILDWTVHTEAFF
TGTGCCAGCAGTATCCTGGACTGGACAGTCCACACTGAAGCTTTCTTT
>NA|TRBV11-2|TRBJ2-7|TRBD2
CASSLRLRGGLGEQYF
TGTGCCAGCAGCTTAAGACTGCGGGGGGGCCTAGGGGAGCAGTACTTC
>NA|TRBV27|TRBJ2-3|TRBD1
CASSTGGDYKDTQYF
TGTGCCAGCAGTACAGGGGGTGACTACAAGGATACGCAGTATTTT
>once|TRBV5-6|TRBJ2-3|NA
CASSLGREDTDTQYF
TGTGCCAGCAGCTTGGGGCGAGAAGACACAGATACGCAGTATTTT
>NA|TRBV4-1|TRBJ2-5|NA
CASSQILNQETQYF
TGCGCCAGCAGCCAAATTCTGAACCAAGAGACCCAGTACTTC
>NA|TRBV23-1|TRBJ2-1|TRBD2
CASSGLAGSYNEQFF
TGCGCCAGCAGCGGACTAGCGGGATCCTACAATGAGCAGTTCTTC
>NA|TRBV27|TRBJ2-1|TRBD1
CASSLGTGVGEQFF
TGTGCCAGCAGCCTTGGGACAGGGGTCGGTGAGCAGTTCTTC
>NA|TRBV29-1|TRBJ1-2|TRBD1
CSVESRGYGGYTF
TGCAGCGTTGAATCCAGGGGGTATGGTGGCTACACCTTC
>NA|TRBV5-1|TRBJ1-2|NA
CASSNSTHYGYTF
TGCGCCAGCAGCAATTCGACCCACTATGGCTACACCTTC
>NA|TRBV6-5|TRBJ1-1|NA
CASSSDWGVMNTEAFF
TGTGCCAGCAGTTCCGACTGGGGGGTTATGAACACTGAAGCTTTCTTT
>NA|TRBV7-9|TRBJ2-7|NA
CASSRDIRYEQYF
TGTGCCAGCAGCCGGGACATACGCTACGAGCAGTACTTC
>NA|TRBV4-2|TRBJ2-7|NA
CASSLQTSYEQYF
TGTGCCAGCAGCTTACAGACTTCCTACGAGCAGTACTTC
>many|TRBV5-1|TRBJ2-5|NA
CASSLSGRYQETQYF
TGCGCCAGCAGCCTGAGCGGGCGGTACCAAGAGACCCAGTACTTC
>few|TRBV30|TRBJ1-1|TRBD1
CAWSPGGETEAFF
TGTGCCTGGAGTCCAGGGGGGGAAACTGAAGCTTTCTTT
>few|TRBV5-4|TRBJ2-7|TRBD1
CASSQPGQGIYEQYF
TGTGCCAGCAGCCAGCCGGGACAGGGGATTTACGAGCAGTACTTC
>NA|TRBV11-2|TRBJ2-7|NA
CASSESPYEQYF
TGTGCCAGCAGCGAAAGCCCCTACGAGCAGTACTTC
>few|TRBV6-6|TRBJ1-2|TRBD1
CASSYSDRDPYGYTF
TGTGCCAGCAGTTACTCCGACAGGGACCCCTATGGCTACACCTTC
>NA|TRBV11-2|TRBJ2-7|NA
CASSLGTASYEQYF
TGTGCCAGCAGCTTAGGGACGGCCTCCTACGAGCAGTACTTC
>few|TRBV6-5|TRBJ1-2|NA
CASSYLGHGYTF
TGTGCCAGCAGTTATCTAGGACATGGCTACACCTTC
>NA|TRBV6-5|TRBJ2-5|TRBD1
CASSERDSQETQYF
TGTGCCAGCAGTGAAAGGGACAGCCAAGAGACCCAGTACTTC
>NA|TRBV5-4|TRBJ2-5|NA
CASSSPAETQYF
TGTGCCAGCAGCTCCCCGGCTGAGACCCAGTACTTC
>NA|TRBV5-1|TRBJ2-7|TRBD1
CASSLGTGGFYEQYF
TGCGCCAGCAGCTTAGGCACAGGGGGCTTCTACGAGCAGTACTTC
>few|TRBV9|TRBJ1-2|TRBD1
CASSGGTGLIYGYTF
TGTGCCAGCAGCGGAGGGACAGGGCTAATCTATGGCTACACCTTC
>few|TRBV7-8|TRBJ2-7|TRBD2
CASSLDLVGLASEQYF
TGTGCCAGCAGCTTAGATCTAGTGGGACTAGCGAGCGAGCAGTACTTC
>NA|TRBV30|TRBJ2-2|NA
CAWSVEGLDTGELFF
TGTGCCTGGAGTGTAGAGGGTCTCGACACCGGGGAGCTGTTTTTT
>NA|TRBV13|TRBJ2-2|NA
CASSSTLSPNTGELFF
TGTGCCAGCAGCTCTACCCTCTCCCCGAACACCGGGGAGCTGTTTTTT
>NA|TRBV20-1|TRBJ2-7|NA
CSATDTYEQYF
TGCAGTGCTACCGACACGTACGAGCAGTACTTC
>NA|TRBV27|TRBJ2-7|NA
CASSLAGQTFYEQYF
TGTGCCAGCAGTTTAGCGGGACAAACTTTCTACGAGCAGTACTTC
>NA|TRBV6-5|TRBJ2-3|NA
CASSYGPGSTDTQYF
TGTGCCAGCAGTTACGGTCCGGGTAGCACAGATACGCAGTATTTT
>few|TRBV4-1|TRBJ2-5|NA
CASSQVTRTPKTQYF
TGCGCCAGCAGCCAAGTGACTCGTACCCCAAAGACCCAGTACTTC
>NA|TRBV2|TRBJ2-7|NA
CASNRESSYEQYF
TGTGCCAGCAATAGAGAGAGCTCCTACGAGCAGTACTTC
>NA|TRBV27|TRBJ2-2|NA
CASSPPANTGELFF
TGTGCCAGCAGTCCCCCCGCGAACACCGGGGAGCTGTTTTTT
>NA|TRBV9|TRBJ2-3|NA
CASSLDTDTQYF
TGTGCCAGCAGCCTCGACACAGATACGCAGTATTTT